This is a list of T cell receptor beta chains from one sample in a study of cytomegalovirus exposure and HLA in healthy donors. Sequenced by immunoSEQ multiplex PCR; TCRdb stores in-frame clones only, minus some. The profile covers 100,000 or so clones, with under 85% appearing a single time and 8.6% taken by the ten largest. The sample taken for sequencing was PBMCs. The receptors shown here come from a woman aged 40 to 50 in good health and CMV-seropositive. Each CDR3 is given with its conserved first and last residue. The D gene is left open where the match is weak. A row's size may be missing; if present it is once, few, many or a size class.

J gene: TRBJ1-1; clone size: .; D gene: TRBD1; V gene: TRBV18; CDR3 protein: CASSPSMARGHRTEAFF; CDR3 DNA: TGTGCCAGCTCACCAAGTATGGCGAGGGGGCATCGCACTGAAGCTTTCTTT
J gene: TRBJ2-1; clone size: .; D gene: TRBD2; V gene: TRBV7-7; CDR3 protein: CASSYRLAGDEQFF; CDR3 DNA: TGTGCCAGCAGCTATAGACTAGCGGGAGATGAGCAGTTCTTC
J gene: TRBJ1-5; clone size: .; D gene: TRBD1; V gene: TRBV6-4; CDR3 protein: CASSGQENNQPQHF; CDR3 DNA: TGTGCCAGCAGCGGACAGGAAAACAATCAGCCCCAGCATTTT
J gene: TRBJ1-5; clone size: .; D gene: TRBD1; V gene: TRBV2; CDR3 protein: CASSAPSGQGGSHQPQHF; CDR3 DNA: TGTGCCAGCAGTGCGCCCTCCGGACAGGGGGGATCCCATCAGCCCCAGCATTTT
J gene: TRBJ2-3; clone size: .; D gene: TRBD2; V gene: TRBV5-4; CDR3 protein: CASSSRGLAGTDTQYF; CDR3 DNA: TGTGCCAGCAGTTCACGGGGACTAGCGGGAACAGATACGCAGTATTTT
J gene: TRBJ2-1; clone size: .; D gene: .; V gene: TRBV11-3; CDR3 protein: CASSLETSSYNEQFF; CDR3 DNA: TGTGCCAGCAGCTTAGAAACTAGCTCCTACAATGAGCAGTTCTTC
J gene: TRBJ2-1; clone size: .; D gene: .; V gene: TRBV10-3; CDR3 protein: CAISGPGGGSPSSSYNEQFF; CDR3 DNA: TGTGCCATCAGTGGGCCGGGGGGCGGGAGCCCCTCAAGCTCCTACAATGAGCAGTTCTTC
J gene: TRBJ2-7; clone size: .; D gene: .; V gene: TRBV19; CDR3 protein: CASSKRPGLLGEQYF; CDR3 DNA: TGTGCCAGTAGTAAAAGACCGGGACTTTTAGGCGAGCAGTACTTC
J gene: TRBJ1-1; clone size: .; D gene: .; V gene: TRBV27; CDR3 protein: CASSPRGGTEAFF; CDR3 DNA: TGTGCCAGCAGTCCCCGAGGGGGCACTGAAGCTTTCTTT
J gene: TRBJ1-6; clone size: .; D gene: TRBD1; V gene: TRBV5-1; CDR3 protein: CASRTGVNSPLHF; CDR3 DNA: TGCGCCAGCAGGACAGGGGTTAATTCACCCCTCCACTTT
J gene: TRBJ1-2; clone size: few; D gene: .; V gene: TRBV6-5; CDR3 protein: CASKAGSLLYGYTF; CDR3 DNA: TGTGCCAGCAAGGCAGGTTCCCTTCTCTATGGCTACACCTTC
J gene: TRBJ1-4; clone size: .; D gene: .; V gene: TRBV18; CDR3 protein: CASSPRGDNEKLFF; CDR3 DNA: TGTGCCAGCTCGCCCAGGGGTGATAATGAAAAACTGTTTTTT
J gene: TRBJ1-1; clone size: .; D gene: .; V gene: TRBV27; CDR3 protein: CASSPNRDTEAFF; CDR3 DNA: TGTGCCAGCAGCCCTAACAGGGACACTGAAGCTTTCTTT
J gene: TRBJ1-1; clone size: .; D gene: .; V gene: TRBV19; CDR3 protein: CASSRGGVGTEAFF; CDR3 DNA: TGTGCCAGTAGCCGCGGGGGGGTCGGGACTGAAGCTTTCTTT
J gene: TRBJ1-1; clone size: .; D gene: TRBD1; V gene: TRBV28; CDR3 protein: CASSSTGMNTEAFF; CDR3 DNA: TGTGCCAGCAGTTCGACAGGGATGAACACTGAAGCTTTCTTT
J gene: TRBJ1-5; clone size: once; D gene: TRBD1; V gene: TRBV7-8; CDR3 protein: CASSLVGGQYSNQPQHF; CDR3 DNA: TGTGCCAGCAGCTTAGTGGGGGGACAGTATAGCAATCAGCCCCAGCATTTT
J gene: TRBJ2-1; clone size: .; D gene: .; V gene: TRBV4-1; CDR3 protein: CASSGRATSNEQFF; CDR3 DNA: TGCGCCAGCAGCGGTCGCGCGACTAGCAATGAGCAGTTCTTC
J gene: TRBJ1-2; clone size: .; D gene: TRBD1; V gene: TRBV11-2; CDR3 protein: CASSHPRTGFVSYTF; CDR3 DNA: TGTGCCAGCAGCCATCCTAGGACAGGGTTCGTAAGCTACACCTTC
J gene: TRBJ2-5; clone size: .; D gene: TRBD1; V gene: TRBV19; CDR3 protein: CASSILGTDMQETQYF; CDR3 DNA: TGTGCCAGTAGTATTTTGGGGACAGACATGCAAGAGACCCAGTACTTC
J gene: TRBJ2-1; clone size: many; D gene: .; V gene: TRBV6-4; CDR3 protein: CASSDSLGGSHEQFF; CDR3 DNA: TGTGCCAGCAGTGACTCTCTGGGTGGGAGCCATGAGCAGTTCTTC
J gene: TRBJ2-1; clone size: .; D gene: .; V gene: TRBV11-3; CDR3 protein: CASSLTDLWGVPHNERFF; CDR3 DNA: TGTGCCAGCAGCTTAACGGATCTGTGGGGAGTCCCCCACAATGAGCGGTTCTTC
J gene: TRBJ2-5; clone size: .; D gene: .; V gene: TRBV9; CDR3 protein: CASSSRVPSELAEETQYF; CDR3 DNA: TGTGCCAGCAGCTCCCGAGTCCCGTCTGAATTAGCAGAAGAGACCCAGTACTTC
J gene: TRBJ1-1; clone size: once; D gene: .; V gene: TRBV19; CDR3 protein: CASSTKHGDKAFF; CDR3 DNA: TGTGCCAGTAGTACCAAGCACGGGGATAAAGCTTTCTTT
J gene: TRBJ2-7; clone size: .; D gene: .; V gene: TRBV28; CDR3 protein: CASRTAREQYF; CDR3 DNA: TGTGCCAGCAGGACGGCGAGGGAGCAGTACTTC
J gene: TRBJ2-2; clone size: once; D gene: TRBD2; V gene: TRBV11-2; CDR3 protein: CASTHSGGIGPPGELFF; CDR3 DNA: TGTGCCAGCACCCACTCGGGAGGGATAGGTCCCCCCGGGGAGCTGTTTTTT
J gene: TRBJ1-2; clone size: .; D gene: TRBD1; V gene: TRBV7-2; CDR3 protein: CASSSGWDRGKNYGYTF; CDR3 DNA: TGTGCCAGCAGCTCTGGGTGGGACAGGGGGAAAAACTATGGCTACACCTTC
J gene: TRBJ2-1; clone size: .; D gene: TRBD2; V gene: TRBV11-2; CDR3 protein: CASSHLLAGGYNEQFF; CDR3 DNA: TGTGCCAGCAGCCACCTACTAGCGGGGGGATACAATGAGCAGTTCTTC
J gene: TRBJ1-1; clone size: few; D gene: .; V gene: TRBV7-8; CDR3 protein: CASSLAFRATEAFF; CDR3 DNA: TGTGCCAGCAGCTTAGCGTTCAGGGCCACTGAAGCTTTCTTT
J gene: TRBJ2-3; clone size: few; D gene: TRBD1; V gene: TRBV4-1; CDR3 protein: CASSQAPTGGDTQYF; CDR3 DNA: TGCGCCAGCAGCCAAGCTCCGACAGGGGGGGATACGCAGTATTTT
J gene: TRBJ2-5; clone size: once; D gene: .; V gene: TRBV5-1; CDR3 protein: CASSLSGGQETQYF; CDR3 DNA: TGCGCCAGCAGCTTGTCCGGGGGCCAAGAGACCCAGTACTTC
J gene: TRBJ2-7; clone size: .; D gene: .; V gene: TRBV11-2; CDR3 protein: CASRPVVGAPHEQYF; CDR3 DNA: TGTGCCAGCAGGCCTGTTGTGGGGGCGCCCCACGAGCAGTACTTC
J gene: TRBJ1-4; clone size: .; D gene: TRBD1; V gene: TRBV19; CDR3 protein: CASTTQGAGMEKLFF; CDR3 DNA: TGTGCCAGTACCACCCAGGGGGCGGGCATGGAAAAACTGTTTTTT
J gene: TRBJ1-5; clone size: .; D gene: TRBD1; V gene: TRBV6-1; CDR3 protein: CASSAGTGYQPQHF; CDR3 DNA: TGTGCCAGCAGCGCCGGGACAGGCTATCAGCCCCAGCATTTT
J gene: TRBJ2-5; clone size: .; D gene: .; V gene: TRBV28; CDR3 protein: CASSRLDYGQETQYF; CDR3 DNA: TGTGCCAGCAGTCGACTGGACTACGGCCAAGAGACCCAGTACTTC
J gene: TRBJ1-2; clone size: few; D gene: TRBD1; V gene: TRBV27; CDR3 protein: CASKPGDSYGYTF; CDR3 DNA: TGTGCCAGCAAACCTGGGGACAGTTATGGCTACACCTTC
J gene: TRBJ1-5; clone size: .; D gene: .; V gene: TRBV28; CDR3 protein: CASSRVLSGVFQPQHF; CDR3 DNA: TGTGCCAGCAGTCGCGTCCTGTCAGGGGTGTTTCAGCCCCAGCATTTT
J gene: TRBJ2-1; clone size: few; D gene: TRBD2; V gene: TRBV6-5; CDR3 protein: CASRLAGGGLREQFF; CDR3 DNA: TGTGCCAGCAGACTAGCGGGAGGAGGTTTAAGAGAGCAGTTCTTC
J gene: TRBJ2-3; clone size: .; D gene: .; V gene: TRBV7-2; CDR3 protein: CASSLNQRTSTDTQYF; CDR3 DNA: TGTGCCAGCAGCTTGAATCAGCGGACTAGCACAGATACGCAGTATTTT
J gene: TRBJ2-5; clone size: few; D gene: .; V gene: TRBV29-1; CDR3 protein: CSVGHRAQETQYF; CDR3 DNA: TGCAGCGTTGGTCACAGGGCCCAAGAGACCCAGTACTTC
J gene: TRBJ2-7; clone size: .; D gene: .; V gene: TRBV7-9; CDR3 protein: CASGQKSSYEQYF; CDR3 DNA: TGTGCCAGCGGACAGAAGAGCTCCTACGAGCAGTACTTC
J gene: TRBJ1-2; clone size: .; D gene: TRBD1; V gene: TRBV15; CDR3 protein: CATRKEGARGYTF; CDR3 DNA: TGTGCCACCCGCAAGGAGGGGGCGCGGGGCTACACCTTC
J gene: TRBJ2-7; clone size: .; D gene: .; V gene: TRBV9; CDR3 protein: CASSPSVGQGGHEQYF; CDR3 DNA: TGTGCCAGCAGCCCCTCTGTGGGCCAGGGGGGCCACGAGCAGTACTTC
J gene: TRBJ1-2; clone size: once; D gene: TRBD1; V gene: TRBV7-9; CDR3 protein: CASSLFGGRGLWYGYTF; CDR3 DNA: TGTGCCAGCAGCTTATTCGGGGGCAGGGGGCTGTGGTATGGCTACACCTTC
J gene: TRBJ2-1; clone size: .; D gene: .; V gene: TRBV11-2; CDR3 protein: CASSPLRGSSYNEQFF; CDR3 DNA: TGTGCCAGCAGCCCCTTGCGGGGAAGCTCCTACAATGAGCAGTTCTTC
J gene: TRBJ2-3; clone size: .; D gene: TRBD1; V gene: TRBV6-1; CDR3 protein: CASSEEVGQGPTDTQYF; CDR3 DNA: TGTGCCAGCAGTGAAGAAGTGGGACAGGGTCCCACAGATACGCAGTATTTT
J gene: TRBJ2-7; clone size: .; D gene: .; V gene: TRBV9; CDR3 protein: CASSVEVVRSSYEQYF; CDR3 DNA: TGTGCCAGCAGCGTAGAAGTGGTCCGGAGCTCCTACGAGCAGTACTTC
J gene: TRBJ2-7; clone size: few; D gene: .; V gene: TRBV7-2; CDR3 protein: CASRTQASSYEQYF; CDR3 DNA: TGTGCCAGCAGGACCCAGGCGTCCTCCTACGAGCAGTACTTC
J gene: TRBJ2-1; clone size: .; D gene: TRBD2; V gene: TRBV5-1; CDR3 protein: CASSPGTSGRLNEQFF; CDR3 DNA: TGCGCCAGCAGCCCAGGGACTAGCGGGAGGCTCAATGAGCAGTTCTTC
J gene: TRBJ2-7; clone size: .; D gene: TRBD2; V gene: TRBV7-7; CDR3 protein: CASSLLAGADYEQYF; CDR3 DNA: TGTGCTAGCAGCTTACTAGCGGGGGCCGACTACGAGCAGTACTTC
J gene: TRBJ2-3; clone size: .; D gene: TRBD2; V gene: TRBV5-1; CDR3 protein: CASSLPGLAGGSRPTSTDTQYF; CDR3 DNA: TGCGCCAGCAGCTTACCGGGACTAGCGGGAGGATCTCGGCCTACTAGCACAGATACGCAGTATTTT
J gene: TRBJ2-3; clone size: .; D gene: .; V gene: TRBV6-1; CDR3 protein: CASSGGLGDTQYF; CDR3 DNA: TGTGCCAGCAGTGGAGGGCTTGGAGATACGCAGTATTTT
J gene: TRBJ2-7; clone size: .; D gene: TRBD1; V gene: TRBV29-1; CDR3 protein: CSVVAGQGASYEQYF; CDR3 DNA: TGCAGCGTTGTAGCTGGACAGGGGGCTTCCTACGAGCAGTACTTC
J gene: TRBJ1-4; clone size: .; D gene: .; V gene: TRBV4-1; CDR3 protein: CASSQVIRGSELFF; CDR3 DNA: TGCGCCAGCAGCCAAGTAATTAGGGGGTCCGAACTGTTTTTT
J gene: TRBJ2-1; clone size: few; D gene: .; V gene: TRBV4-2; CDR3 protein: CASSQDRGNSYNEQFF; CDR3 DNA: TGTGCCAGCAGCCAAGACCGCGGGAATTCCTACAATGAGCAGTTCTTC
J gene: TRBJ2-7; clone size: .; D gene: .; V gene: TRBV7-3; CDR3 protein: CASSLNSVYEQYF; CDR3 DNA: TGTGCCAGCAGCTTAAATAGCGTCTACGAGCAGTACTTC
J gene: TRBJ2-6; clone size: .; D gene: TRBD1; V gene: TRBV7-3; CDR3 protein: CASSPPGQGAHPGANVLTF; CDR3 DNA: TGTGCCAGCAGCCCCCCGGGACAGGGGGCCCACCCCGGGGCCAACGTCCTGACTTTC
J gene: TRBJ1-5; clone size: once; D gene: .; V gene: TRBV18; CDR3 protein: CASSPTENQPQHF; CDR3 DNA: TGTGCCAGCTCGCCGACGGAGAATCAGCCCCAGCATTTT
J gene: TRBJ2-1; clone size: .; D gene: TRBD2; V gene: TRBV2; CDR3 protein: CASRGTQAGGRDNEQFF; CDR3 DNA: TGTGCCAGCAGAGGGACCCAGGCGGGCGGGAGGGACAATGAGCAGTTCTTC
J gene: TRBJ1-1; clone size: .; D gene: .; V gene: TRBV27; CDR3 protein: CASSLLGGNTEAFF; CDR3 DNA: TGTGCCAGCAGTCTACTCGGCGGGAACACTGAAGCTTTCTTT
J gene: TRBJ2-2; clone size: .; D gene: .; V gene: TRBV5-1; CDR3 protein: CASSLAGFTGELFF; CDR3 DNA: TGCGCCAGCAGCTTGGCAGGTTTCACCGGGGAGCTGTTTTTT